This TCR beta chain came from a study of control samples from healthy donors and cancer patients. The table came from immunoSEQ multiplex PCR; TCRdb's copy has only in-frame clones and leaves some out. Here the sample spans some 120,000 clones, around 87% being singletons. This receptor was identified in a man aged 55 to 70 in good health. The sample taken for sequencing was blood.

The CDR3 protein is CASSLDNGGRETQYF. In nucleotides, the CDR3 is TGTGCCAGCAGCTTAGATAATGGGGGGCGGGAGACCCAGTACTTC. The V and J genes are TRBV7-2 and TRBJ2-5; TRBD1 or TRBD2 may be the D gene (6 bases each). CDR1 and CDR2 from the germline V gene are SGHTA and FQGNSA. V was cut by 1 base and J by 5 bases, with 14 bases left in between. The CDR3 runs 15 residues.